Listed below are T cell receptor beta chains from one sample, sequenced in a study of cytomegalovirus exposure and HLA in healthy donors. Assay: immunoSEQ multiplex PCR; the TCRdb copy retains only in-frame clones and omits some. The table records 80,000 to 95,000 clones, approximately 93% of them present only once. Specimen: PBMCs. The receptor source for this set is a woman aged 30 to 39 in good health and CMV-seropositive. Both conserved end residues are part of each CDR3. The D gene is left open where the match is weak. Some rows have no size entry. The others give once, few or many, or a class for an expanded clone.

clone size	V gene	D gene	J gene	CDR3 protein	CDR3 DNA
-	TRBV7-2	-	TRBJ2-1	CASSLPEKLNEQFF	TGTGCCAGCAGCTTACCTGAGAAACTCAATGAGCAGTTCTTC
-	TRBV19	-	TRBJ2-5	CASSIYSGETQYF	TGTGCCAGTAGTATTTATTCCGGGGAGACCCAGTACTTC
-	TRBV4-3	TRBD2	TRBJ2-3	CASSPGLAGATQYF	TGCGCCAGCAGCCCGGGACTAGCGGGAGCTACGCAGTATTTT
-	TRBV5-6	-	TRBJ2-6	CASSLQAALSGANVLTF	TGTGCCAGCAGCTTGCAAGCGGCCCTCTCTGGGGCCAACGTCCTGACTTTC
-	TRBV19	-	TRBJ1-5	CASSRAGEGNQPQHF	TGTGCCAGTAGTAGGGCAGGGGAAGGAAATCAGCCCCAGCATTTT
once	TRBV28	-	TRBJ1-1	CASSFRDITEAFF	TGTGCCAGCAGTTTTAGAGACATCACTGAAGCTTTCTTT
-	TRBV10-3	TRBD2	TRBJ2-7	CAIRRGRLAGNPTTDEQYF	TGTGCCATCAGGAGGGGTCGACTAGCGGGAAATCCGACTACTGACGAGCAGTACTTC
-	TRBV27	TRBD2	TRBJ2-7	CASSSAGGTYEQYF	TGTGCCAGCAGTTCTGCGGGAGGGACCTACGAGCAGTACTTC
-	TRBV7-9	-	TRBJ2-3	CASSLSRGGTDTQYF	TGTGCCAGCAGCTTATCCCGGGGAGGCACAGATACGCAGTATTTT
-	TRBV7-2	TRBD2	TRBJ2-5	CASSRRRAGGFETQYF	TGTGCCAGCAGCCGACGAAGGGCGGGAGGGTTTGAGACCCAGTACTTC
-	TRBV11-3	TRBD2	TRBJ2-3	CASSLGPGLAGVSGTQYF	TGTGCCAGCAGCTTAGGCCCGGGACTAGCGGGAGTATCGGGTACGCAGTATTTT
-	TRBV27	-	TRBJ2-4	CASSSRGPMAKNIQYF	TGTGCCAGCAGTTCCAGGGGCCCCATGGCCAAAAACATTCAGTACTTC